These 28 T cell receptor beta chains originate from one sample sequenced in a study of blood T cell repertoires in COVID-19. Profiling relied on immunoSEQ multiplex PCR, and the TCRdb table lists in-frame clones only, not all of them. This table has roughly 190,000 clones, around 82% appearing once. Source material: peripheral blood. These receptor sequences come from a human donor with acute or convalescent COVID-19. The donor label of this sample is uncertain.

The chain employs TRBV11-2 and TRBJ1-2, with 8 bases aligning to TRBD1. The CDR3 is made up of 15 amino acids. CDR1 SGHAT and CDR2 FQNNGV come from the germline V gene. V gave up 5 bases and J gave up 5 bases; unmatched junction bases: 10. As DNA, the CDR3 is TGTGCCAGCAGCCCCGCCGGACAGGGTCTTTATGGCTACACCTTC. Protein product: CASSPAGQGLYGYTF.

The chain links TRBV19 to TRBJ1-5, with 7 bases that match TRBD1. Looked up from germline, CDR1 is LNHDA and CDR2 is SQIVND (reference sequence). V was clipped by 5 bases and J by 6 bases; unmatched bases: 4. This CDR3 has 13 amino acids. CDR3 nucleotides: TGTGCCAGTAGTGGGGCAGGGGGTCAGCCCCAGCATTTT. Encoded protein: CASSGAGGQPQHF.

The chain has TRBV6-6 and TRBJ2-5, with a weak D call TRBD1 (6 bases). Between the trimmed V and J ends, which lost 2 bases and 2 bases, there was a span of 15 bases. The CDR3 contains 16 residues. Germline V CDR1 and CDR2: MNHNY, SVGAGI (reference sequence). CDR3 nucleotide sequence: TGTGCCAGCAGTTACGGGTATGATCAGGGGCAAGAGACCCAGTACTTC. This sequence encodes CASSYGYDQGQETQYF.

V is TRBV27 and J is TRBJ2-5; 8 nucleotides align to TRBD1. Trimming at V came to 7 bases and at J to 6 bases, leaving 10 bases not matched to a gene. The CDR3 length is 14 residues. Germline CDR1 MNHEY, CDR2 SMNVEV (reference sequence). The DNA of the CDR3 is TGTGCCAGCACCAAAACCAGGGGGCAACAGACCCAGTACTTC. This gives the protein CASTKTRGQQTQYF.

The chain is built from TRBV18 and TRBJ1-1; 9 bases match TRBD1. Trimming removed 3 bases from V and 8 bases from J; junction bases left unmatched: 7. The CDR3 sequence is 14 residues long. Germline V gene sequence: CDR1 KGHSH, CDR2 LQKENI. The CDR3: CASSPTAGQGEAFF. In nucleotides, the CDR3 is TGTGCCAGCTCACCCACGGCCGGACAGGGGGAAGCTTTCTTT. Using reference TRBV18 and TRBJ1-1 for the parts outside the CDR3, the full variable domain is NAGVMQNPRHLVRRRGQEARLRCSPMKGHSHVYWYRQLPEEGLKFMVYLQKENIIDESGMPKERFSAEFPKEGPSILRIQQVVRGDSAAYFCASSPTAGQGEAFFGQGTRLTVV.

CDR3 residues: CASSEGRLGLTGNTIYF. The CDR3 coding sequence is TGTGCCAGCAGTGAAGGGCGGCTTGGCCTCACTGGAAACACCATATATTTT. The chain joins TRBV6-1 to TRBJ1-3; D gene unclear. This CDR3 region has 17 residues. V was trimmed by 1 base and J by 2 bases, leaving 15 bases between them. Germline assignment: CDR1 MNHNS and CDR2 SASEGT.

This clone was recorded only once. This sequence joins TRBV6-6 and TRBJ1-1, with unresolved D. This CDR3 is built from 13 residues. Trimming cost V 3 bases and J 11 bases, with 16 bases left between them. Germline lookup yields CDR1 MNHNY and CDR2 SVGAGI (reference sequence). The DNA for the CDR3 is TGTGCCAGCAGTTATTCGGAGAAATCGATGGCTTTCTTT. Translated: CASSYSEKSMAFF.

The count of this clone is one. V gene TRBV4-2 combines with J gene TRBJ2-5, with 10 nucleotides matching TRBD2. CDR1 and CDR2 (germline): LGHNA, YNFKEQ. J gave up 3 bases and V 1 base, and 8 bases lay outside the gene matches. This CDR3 has 17 amino acids. The CDR3 loop is CASSQAASGGAKETQYF. The CDR3 nucleotides read TGTGCCAGCAGCCAAGCCGCCAGCGGGGGGGCCAAAGAGACCCAGTACTTC.

For the CDR3, the DNA is TGTGCCAGCAGTGATATAAGCAATCAGCCCCAGCATTTT. Translation: CASSDISNQPQHF. This rearrangement joins TRBV2 to TRBJ1-5; the D is unclear. This CDR3 contains 13 residues. CDR1 and CDR2 (germline): SNHLY, FYNNEI. Trimming took 3 bases from V and 1 from J, leaving 4 bases between them. The entire variable domain, with the rest obtained from reference TRBV2 and TRBJ1-5, is as follows: EPEVTQTPSHQVTQMGQEVILRCVPISNHLYFYWYRQILGQKVEFLVSFYNNEISEKSEIFDDQFSVERPDGSNFTLKIRSTKLEDSAMYFCASSDISNQPQHFGDGTRLSIL.

This chain links TRBV12-3 or TRBV12-4 with TRBJ1-2; the D gene is possibly TRBD1 (6 bases). V dropped 6 bases and J dropped 8 bases, with 10 bases sitting between them. This CDR3 is built from 11 residues. The CDR3 protein is CASRQGLGYTF. The CDR3 DNA reads TGTGCCAGCAGACAGGGTTTGGGCTACACCTTC.

This sequence joins TRBV9 and TRBJ2-1; D is possibly TRBD2 (5 bases). V was clipped by 2 bases and J by 3 bases, with 12 bases between them. The CDR3 contains 15 residues. Germline CDR1 is SGDLS and CDR2 is YYNGEE. CDR3 DNA: TGTGCCAGCAGCGTGGCGGGCGACAACTACAATGAGCAGTTCTTC. As protein: CASSVAGDNYNEQFF.

The chain carries TRBV2 and TRBJ1-4; D may be TRBD1 (5 bases). The CDR3 has 14 residues. Germline V CDR1 and CDR2: SNHLY, FYNNEI. Trimming stripped 3 bases from V and 7 bases from J, with 12 bases between. CDR3 sequence (DNA): TGTGCCAGCAGTGACAGGGCTTGGGGTGAAAAACTGTTTTTT. Its translation is CASSDRAWGEKLFF.

The CDR3 here is CASRILAGGNTIYF. The CDR3 DNA reads TGTGCCAGTAGAATTTTGGCAGGAGGAAACACCATATATTTT. The chain uses TRBV19 and TRBJ1-3; D gene ambiguous. The CDR3 has 14 amino acids. V was pared by 6 bases and J by 4 bases, with 13 bases between. CDR1 is LNHDA, CDR2 SQIVND, per germline (reference sequence).

The rearrangement joins TRBV6-5 to TRBJ1-2; D unresolved. In germline, CDR1 is MNHEY, CDR2 SVGAGI. This CDR3 has 12 residues. Trimming removed 6 bases at V and 6 bases at J, with 11 bases between. The CDR3, as DNA: TGTGCCAGCAGGAGATCCGCCGATGGCTACACCTTC. Encoded protein: CASRRSADGYTF.

The chain's CDR3 is CASSYADTQYF. The CDR3 DNA reads TGTGCCAGCAGTTACGCGGATACGCAGTATTTT. The chain joins TRBV12-3 or TRBV12-4 to TRBJ2-3; no reliable D call. V was pared by 4 bases and J by 6 bases, with 5 bases between. The CDR3 has 11 residues.

The chain uses TRBV30 and TRBJ1-2; D remains unclear. There are 14 residues in the CDR3. From germline, CDR1 is GTSNPN and CDR2 SVGIG (reference sequence). Trimming removed 3 bases from V and 5 bases from J, with 16 bases in between. In DNA, the CDR3 is TGTGCCTGGAGAGAGGCCGGGTCTTTTTATGGCTACACCTTC. Translating gives CAWREAGSFYGYTF.

This clone was counted once. V and J are TRBV4-1 and TRBJ2-5; 8 nucleotides line up with TRBD2. V lost 5 bases and J lost 1; bases outside the gene matches: 6. Germline V CDR1 and CDR2: MGHRA, YSYEKL. The CDR3 totals 15 residues. Here the CDR3 DNA reads TGCGCCAGCAGCGCACCGGGAGGGGGCCAAGAGACCCAGTACTTC. This translates into CASSAPGGGQETQYF.

This rearrangement joins TRBV15 to TRBJ1-1, with 7 bases matching TRBD1. V was clipped by 5 bases and J by 0 bases; unmatched bases: 3. Germline V gene data show CDR1 as LNHNV and CDR2 as YYDKDF (reference sequence). CDR3 length: 14 residues. CDR3 sequence reads: CATSGDRLNTEAFF. The DNA of the CDR3 is TGTGCCACCAGCGGGGACAGACTGAACACTGAAGCTTTCTTT. Full variable domain (outside the CDR3, taken from reference TRBV15 and TRBJ1-1): DAMVIQNPRYQVTQFGKPVTLSCSQTLNHNVMYWYQQKSSQAPKLLFHYYDKDFNNEADTPDNFQSRRPNTSFCFLDIRSPGLGDTAMYLCATSGDRLNTEAFFGQGTRLTVV.

The V gene is TRBV9, the J gene TRBJ1-6; D unclear. The CDR3 runs 15 residues. V lost 4 bases and J 8 bases, leaving 16 bases between the germline ends. Per the germline V gene, CDR1 is SGDLS and CDR2 is YYNGEE. CDR3 protein: CASSRSLGWDSPLHF. The DNA of the CDR3 is TGTGCCAGCAGCAGAAGCCTAGGATGGGATTCACCCCTCCACTTT.

This rearrangement joins TRBV2 to TRBJ2-7; 8 positions agree with TRBD1. The germline gives CDR1 SNHLY, CDR2 FYNNEI. This CDR3 is 12 amino acids long. V gave up 7 bases and J gave up 4 bases; unmatched junction bases: 3. The CDR3 nucleotides are TGTGCCAGCAACAGACAGGGGTACGAGCAGTACTTC. As protein: CASNRQGYEQYF.

The rearrangement uses TRBV7-9 and TRBJ2-7; TRBD1 matches at 9 bases. Looked up from germline, CDR1 is SEHNR and CDR2 is FQNEAQ (reference sequence). The CDR3 consists of 15 residues. V dropped 4 bases and J dropped 6; count of bases not matched to a gene: 10. The CDR3 DNA is TGTGCCAGCAGCTCCCCCGGGACAGGGAGGGTCGAGCAGTACTTC. Protein sequence: CASSSPGTGRVEQYF.

This clone was recorded a few times. The rearrangement joins TRBV11-3 to TRBJ2-1; 8 bases are shared with TRBD2. Germline V gene data show CDR1 as SGHNT and CDR2 as YENEEA. The CDR3 loop spans 15 amino acids. The junction had 6 bases not matched to a gene; V was cut back by 1 base and J by 7 bases. The DNA of the CDR3 is TGTGCCAGCAGCTTAGGAGGCGGGGGGAGTAATGAGCAGTTCTTC. Protein product: CASSLGGGGSNEQFF. Based on the CDR3 plus reference TRBV11-3 and TRBJ2-1, the full variable domain is EAGVVQSPRYKIIEKKQPVAFWCNPISGHNTLYWYLQNLGQGPELLIRYENEEAVDDSQLPKDRFSAERLKGVDSTLKIQPAELGDSAVYLCASSLGGGGSNEQFFGPGTRLTVL.

This chain uses TRBV30 with TRBJ2-7, with D maybe TRBD1 (8 bases). There are 14 residues in the CDR3. Per germline, CDR1 GTSNPN and CDR2 SVGIG (reference sequence). With 1 base removed from V and 4 bases from J, the gap between germline ends came to 14 bases. CDR3 nucleotides: TGTGCCTGGAGTGAGGGGGGGACAGGATACGAGCAGTACTTC. Its protein is CAWSEGGTGYEQYF.

The V gene is TRBV6-5, the J gene TRBJ2-7; TRBD1 is a possible D gene (5 bases). CDR3 length: 14 amino acids. CDR1 is MNHEY, CDR2 SVGAGI, per germline. Trimming shortened V by 8 bases and J by 0 bases, and 14 bases separated the two germline ends. The CDR3 loop reads CASPGAADSYEQYF. CDR3 in DNA: TGTGCCAGCCCTGGGGCGGCCGACTCCTACGAGCAGTACTTC.

The chain joins TRBV5-5 to TRBJ1-4; 7 positions match TRBD1. J was trimmed by 1 base and V by 1 base; bases with no gene match: 1. The CDR3 is 15 residues long. Germline lookup yields CDR1 SGHKS and CDR2 YYEKEE (reference sequence). This CDR3 is CASSLYRGTNEKLFF. CDR3 nucleotides: TGTGCCAGCAGCTTGTACAGGGGAACTAATGAAAAACTGTTTTTT.

The chain employs TRBV2 and TRBJ1-5, with D possibly TRBD1 on 5 matching bases. Germline loops: CDR1 SNHLY, CDR2 FYNNEI. The CDR3 is 13 residues long. V dropped 7 bases and J dropped 2 bases, with 9 bases sitting between them. Written as DNA, the CDR3 is TGTGCCAGCACTCTACAGGGCAATCAGCCCCAGCATTTT. Residues: CASTLQGNQPQHF.

This sequence joins TRBV11-2 and TRBJ2-7, with TRBD1 identical over 9 bases. The CDR3 sequence is 16 residues long. Trimming took 5 bases from V and 3 from J; bases not matched to a gene: 11. In germline, CDR1 is SGHAT, CDR2 FQNNGV. CDR3 in DNA: TGTGCCAGCAGCCACCCGCCCGGGACAGGGTTCTACGAGCAGTACTTC. Amino acids: CASSHPPGTGFYEQYF.

The CDR3 protein is CASSLGQLQETQYF. CDR3 sequence (DNA): TGTGCCAGCAGTTTGGGCCAGTTACAAGAGACCCAGTACTTC. This chain links TRBV28 with TRBJ2-5, with D uncertain. Trimming cost V 3 bases and J 2 bases, with 10 bases left between them. From germline, CDR1 is MDHEN and CDR2 SYDVKM. The CDR3 is 14 residues long.